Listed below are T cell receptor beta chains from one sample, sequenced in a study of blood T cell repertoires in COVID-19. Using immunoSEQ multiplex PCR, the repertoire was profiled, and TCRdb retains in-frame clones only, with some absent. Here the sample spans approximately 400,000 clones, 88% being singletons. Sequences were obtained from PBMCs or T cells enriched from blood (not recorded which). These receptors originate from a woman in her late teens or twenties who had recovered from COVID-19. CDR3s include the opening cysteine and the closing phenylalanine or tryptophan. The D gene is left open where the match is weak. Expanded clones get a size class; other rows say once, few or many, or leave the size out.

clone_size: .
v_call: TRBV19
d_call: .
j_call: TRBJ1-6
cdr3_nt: TGTGCCAGTACCGACCCCCTGGCCCACTCCGGGAATTCACCCCTCCACTTT
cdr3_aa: CASTDPLAHSGNSPLHF

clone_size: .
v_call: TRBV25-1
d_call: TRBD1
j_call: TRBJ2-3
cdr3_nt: TGTGCCAGCAGTGATTCCGGACAGGGGCGAGATACGCAGTATTTT
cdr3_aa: CASSDSGQGRDTQYF

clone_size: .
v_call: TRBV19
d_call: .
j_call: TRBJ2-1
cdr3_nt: TGTGCCAGTAGTATGTTCGGCCTACTAAATGAGCAGTTCTTC
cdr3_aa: CASSMFGLLNEQFF

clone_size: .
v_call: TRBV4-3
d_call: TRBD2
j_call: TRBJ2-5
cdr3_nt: TGCGCCAGCAGCGGCCATCAAACAGGCGGGGGGGTGGAGACCCAGTACTTC
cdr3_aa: CASSGHQTGGGVETQYF

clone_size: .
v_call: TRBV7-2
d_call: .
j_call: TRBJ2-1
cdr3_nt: TGTGCCAGCAGCTTTGGCCGGGCGGGCTACAATGAGCAGTTCTTC
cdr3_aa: CASSFGRAGYNEQFF

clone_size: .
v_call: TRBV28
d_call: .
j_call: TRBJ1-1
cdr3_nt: TGTGCCAGTTCGGGTCGCACTGAAGCTTTCTTT
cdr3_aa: CASSGRTEAFF

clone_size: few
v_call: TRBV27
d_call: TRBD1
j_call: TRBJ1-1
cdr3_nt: TGTGCCAGCAGCTCCCGGGACAGTTATAGGACTGAAGCTTTCTTT
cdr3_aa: CASSSRDSYRTEAFF

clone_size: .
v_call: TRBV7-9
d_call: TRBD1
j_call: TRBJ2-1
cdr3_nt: TGTGCCAGCGGGTGGACAGGGAAATCAAATGAGCAGTTCTTC
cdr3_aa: CASGWTGKSNEQFF

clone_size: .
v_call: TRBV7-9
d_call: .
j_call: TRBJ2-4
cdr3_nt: TGTGCCAGCAGCCTCGGTATGAAAAACATTCAGTACTTC
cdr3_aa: CASSLGMKNIQYF

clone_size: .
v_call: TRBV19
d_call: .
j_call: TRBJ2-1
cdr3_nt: TGTGCCAGTAGTATATTGGGAGGTATCTCCTACAATGAGCAGTTCTTC
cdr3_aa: CASSILGGISYNEQFF

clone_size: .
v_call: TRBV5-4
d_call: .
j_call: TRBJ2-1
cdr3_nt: TGTGCCAGCAGCTTCGGCGGGTCCTACAATGAGCAGTTCTTC
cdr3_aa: CASSFGGSYNEQFF

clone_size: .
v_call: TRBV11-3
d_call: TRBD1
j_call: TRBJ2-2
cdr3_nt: TGTGCCAGCAGCTTCCAGGGGGCCGACACCGGGGAGCTGTTTTTT
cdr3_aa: CASSFQGADTGELFF

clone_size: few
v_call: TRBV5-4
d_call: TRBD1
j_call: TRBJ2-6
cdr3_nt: TGTGCCAGCAGCTGGGGTCGGGACAGGGCACTTCCGACTTTC
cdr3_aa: CASSWGRDRALPTF

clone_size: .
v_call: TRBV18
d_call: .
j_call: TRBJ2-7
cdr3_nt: TGTGCCAGCTCACCCAGGGATGAGCAGTACTTC
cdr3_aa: CASSPRDEQYF

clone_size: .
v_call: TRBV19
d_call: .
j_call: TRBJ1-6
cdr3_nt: TGTGCCAGTAGAACTATGGCAGCGAGCTCCTATAATTCACCCCTCCACTTT
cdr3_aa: CASRTMAASSYNSPLHF

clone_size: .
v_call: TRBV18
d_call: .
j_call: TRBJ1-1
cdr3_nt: TGTGCCAGCTCACCACAGACAGGATCGAACACTGAAGCTTTCTTT
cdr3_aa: CASSPQTGSNTEAFF

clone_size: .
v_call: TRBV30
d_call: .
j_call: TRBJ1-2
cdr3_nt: TGTGCCTGGAGTGTGGGCCACAGGAACTATGGCTACACCTTC
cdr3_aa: CAWSVGHRNYGYTF

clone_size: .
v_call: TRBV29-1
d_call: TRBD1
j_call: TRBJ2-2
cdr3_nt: TGCAGCGTTGCTACTTCGACGGCCCAAAGGGGGCCCACCGGGGAGCTGTTTTTT
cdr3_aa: CSVATSTAQRGPTGELFF

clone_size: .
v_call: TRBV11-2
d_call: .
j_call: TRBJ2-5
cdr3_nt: TGTGCCAGCAGCTTAGTCGAAGAGACCCAGTACTTC
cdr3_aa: CASSLVEETQYF

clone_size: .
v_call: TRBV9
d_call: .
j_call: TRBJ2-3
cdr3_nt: TGTGCCAGCAGTTCGGAGGGATCTAGCACAGATACGCAGTATTTT
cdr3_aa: CASSSEGSSTDTQYF

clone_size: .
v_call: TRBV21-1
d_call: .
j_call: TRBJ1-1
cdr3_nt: TGTGCCAGCAGCAAAAATATGTTACAGGGGGCTTTCTTT
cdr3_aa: CASSKNMLQGAFF

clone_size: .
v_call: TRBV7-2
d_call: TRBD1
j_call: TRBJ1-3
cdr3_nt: TGTGCCAGCAGCTCTACCCGACAGGGGGGAAACACCATATATTTT
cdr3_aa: CASSSTRQGGNTIYF

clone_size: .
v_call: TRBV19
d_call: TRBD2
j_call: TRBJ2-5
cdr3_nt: TGTGCCAGTAGTAATAGCGGGGGGGCCCCCGCCCAGTACTTC
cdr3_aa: CASSNSGGAPAQYF

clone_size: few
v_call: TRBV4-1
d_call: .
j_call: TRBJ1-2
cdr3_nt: TGCGCCAGCAGCCAAGAGGAAGGGGGGGCCTATGGCTACACCTTC
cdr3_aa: CASSQEEGGAYGYTF

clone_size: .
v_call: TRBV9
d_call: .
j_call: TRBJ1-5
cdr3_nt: TGTGCCAGCAGCGCGCATGAGGTTGGTCAGCCCCAGCATTTT
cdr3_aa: CASSAHEVGQPQHF

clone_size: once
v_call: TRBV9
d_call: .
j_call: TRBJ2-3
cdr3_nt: TGTGCCAGCAGCGTTCGGCACTACACAGATACGCAGTATTTT
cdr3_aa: CASSVRHYTDTQYF